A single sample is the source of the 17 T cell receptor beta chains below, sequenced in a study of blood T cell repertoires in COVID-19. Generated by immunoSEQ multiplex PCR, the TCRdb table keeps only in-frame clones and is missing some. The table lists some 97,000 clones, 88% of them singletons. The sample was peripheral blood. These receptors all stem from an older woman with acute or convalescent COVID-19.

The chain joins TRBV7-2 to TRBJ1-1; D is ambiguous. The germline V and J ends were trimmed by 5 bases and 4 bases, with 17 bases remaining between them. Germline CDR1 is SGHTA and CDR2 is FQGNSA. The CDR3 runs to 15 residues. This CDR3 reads CASSPPKGVGTEAFF. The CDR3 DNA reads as TGTGCCAGCAGCCCCCCCAAGGGAGTGGGCACTGAAGCTTTCTTT.

CDR3 amino acids: CASSSRTGVQPDTQYF. In DNA form, the CDR3 reads TGTGCCAGTAGTTCGAGGACAGGGGTCCAGCCAGATACGCAGTATTTT. The rearrangement uses TRBV19 and TRBJ2-3, with 9 bases matching TRBD1. The CDR3 has 16 residues. V was clipped by 5 bases and J by 4 bases; unmatched bases: 10. Germline V lookup: CDR1 LNHDA, CDR2 SQIVND (reference sequence).

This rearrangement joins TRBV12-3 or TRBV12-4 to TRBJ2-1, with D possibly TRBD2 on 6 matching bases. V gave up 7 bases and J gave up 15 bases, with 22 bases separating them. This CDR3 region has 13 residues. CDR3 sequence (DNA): TGTGCCAGCACTCTAAGTGGGCGGGATGGGTGGTTCTTC. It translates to CASTLSGRDGWFF.

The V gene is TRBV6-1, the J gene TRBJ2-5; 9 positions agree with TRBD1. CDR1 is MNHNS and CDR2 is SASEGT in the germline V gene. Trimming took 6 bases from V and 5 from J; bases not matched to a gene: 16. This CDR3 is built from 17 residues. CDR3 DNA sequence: TGTGCCAGCAGGGAATTTTCAGGACAGGGGCAGTGGGAGACCCAGTACTTC. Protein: CASREFSGQGQWETQYF.

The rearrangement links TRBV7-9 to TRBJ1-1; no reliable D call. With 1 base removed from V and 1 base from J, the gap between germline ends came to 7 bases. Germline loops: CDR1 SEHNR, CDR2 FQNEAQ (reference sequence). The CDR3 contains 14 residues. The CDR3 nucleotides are TGTGCCAGCAGCTTAGTGCCGGGGAACACTGAAGCTTTCTTT. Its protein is CASSLVPGNTEAFF.

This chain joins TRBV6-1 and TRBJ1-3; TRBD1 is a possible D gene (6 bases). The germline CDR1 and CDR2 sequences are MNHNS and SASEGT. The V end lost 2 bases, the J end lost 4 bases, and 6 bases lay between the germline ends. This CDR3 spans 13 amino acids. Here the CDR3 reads CASSEQGGNTIYF. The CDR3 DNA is TGTGCCAGCAGTGAACAGGGGGGAAACACCATATATTTT.

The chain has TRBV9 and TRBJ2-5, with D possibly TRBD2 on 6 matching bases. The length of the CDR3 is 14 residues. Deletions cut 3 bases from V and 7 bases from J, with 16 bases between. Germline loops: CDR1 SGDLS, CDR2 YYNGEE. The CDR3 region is CASSESGRDGTQYF. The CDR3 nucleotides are TGTGCCAGCAGCGAGAGTGGGCGGGATGGGACCCAGTACTTC.

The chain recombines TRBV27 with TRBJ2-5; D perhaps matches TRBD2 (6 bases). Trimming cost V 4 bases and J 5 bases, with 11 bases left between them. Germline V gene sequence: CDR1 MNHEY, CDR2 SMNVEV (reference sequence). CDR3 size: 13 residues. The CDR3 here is CASSSWDSETQYF. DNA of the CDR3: TGTGCCAGCAGTTCCTGGGACTCGGAGACCCAGTACTTC.

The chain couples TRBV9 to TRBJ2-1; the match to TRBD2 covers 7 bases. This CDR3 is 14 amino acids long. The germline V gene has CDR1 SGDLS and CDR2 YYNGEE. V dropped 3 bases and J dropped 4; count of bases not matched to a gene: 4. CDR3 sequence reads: CASSAGTTYNEQFF. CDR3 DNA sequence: TGTGCCAGCAGCGCCGGGACTACTTACAATGAGCAGTTCTTC. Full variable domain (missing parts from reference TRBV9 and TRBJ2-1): DSGVTQTPKHLITATGQRVTLRCSPRSGDLSVYWYQQSLDQGLQFLIQYYNGEERAKGNILERFSAQQFPDLHSELNLSSLELGDSALYFCASSAGTTYNEQFFGPGTRLTVL.

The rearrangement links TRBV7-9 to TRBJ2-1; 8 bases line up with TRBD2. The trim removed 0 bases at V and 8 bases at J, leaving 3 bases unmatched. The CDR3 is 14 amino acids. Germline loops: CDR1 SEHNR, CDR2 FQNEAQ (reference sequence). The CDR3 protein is CASSLASGSHEQFF. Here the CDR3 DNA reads TGTGCCAGCAGCTTAGCCAGCGGGAGCCATGAGCAGTTCTTC.

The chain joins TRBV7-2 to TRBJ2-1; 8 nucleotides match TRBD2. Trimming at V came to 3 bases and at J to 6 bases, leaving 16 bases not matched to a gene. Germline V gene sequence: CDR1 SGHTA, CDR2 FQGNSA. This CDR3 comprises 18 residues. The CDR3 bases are TGTGCCAGCAGCTTTGACCTTGAGGAAAGCGGGAGAAGCAATGAGCAGTTCTTC. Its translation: CASSFDLEESGRSNEQFF.

CDR3 nucleotides: TGTGCCATCACCAGTAGCGGGAGTGGGACCTACAATGAGCAGTTCTTC. It codes for CAITSSGSGTYNEQFF. This rearrangement joins TRBV10-3 to TRBJ2-1; 9 bases align to TRBD2. Per the germline V gene, CDR1 is ENHRY and CDR2 is SYGVKD. The CDR3 extends over 16 amino acids. V shed 7 bases, J shed 2 bases, and the junction held 9 bases outside the gene matches.

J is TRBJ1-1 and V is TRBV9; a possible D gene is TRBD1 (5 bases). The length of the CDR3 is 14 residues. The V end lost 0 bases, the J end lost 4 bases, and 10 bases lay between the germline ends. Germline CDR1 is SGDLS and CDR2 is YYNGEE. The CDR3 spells CASSVEAGPTEAFF. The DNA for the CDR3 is TGTGCCAGCAGCGTAGAAGCAGGGCCCACTGAAGCTTTCTTT. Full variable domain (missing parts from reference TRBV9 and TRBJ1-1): DSGVTQTPKHLITATGQRVTLRCSPRSGDLSVYWYQQSLDQGLQFLIQYYNGEERAKGNILERFSAQQFPDLHSELNLSSLELGDSALYFCASSVEAGPTEAFFGQGTRLTVV.

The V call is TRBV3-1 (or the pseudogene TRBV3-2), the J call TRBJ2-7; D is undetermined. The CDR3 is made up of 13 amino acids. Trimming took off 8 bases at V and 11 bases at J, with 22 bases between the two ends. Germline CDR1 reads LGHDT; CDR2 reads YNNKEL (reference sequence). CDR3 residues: CASDPPHDNEEYV. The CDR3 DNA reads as TGTGCCAGCGATCCTCCTCATGACAACGAAGAGTACGTC.

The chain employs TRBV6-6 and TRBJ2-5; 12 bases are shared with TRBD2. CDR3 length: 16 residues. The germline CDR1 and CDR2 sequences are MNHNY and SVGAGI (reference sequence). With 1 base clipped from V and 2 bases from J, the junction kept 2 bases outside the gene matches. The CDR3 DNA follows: TGTGCCAGCAGTTACTTCCTAGCGGGAGGGCAAGAGACCCAGTACTTC. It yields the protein CASSYFLAGGQETQYF.

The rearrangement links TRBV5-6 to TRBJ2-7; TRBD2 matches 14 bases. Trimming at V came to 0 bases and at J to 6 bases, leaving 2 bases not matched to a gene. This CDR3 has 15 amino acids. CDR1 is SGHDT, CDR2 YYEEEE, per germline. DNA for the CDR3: TGTGCCAGCAGCTTGGTGACTAGCGGGAGGGGCGAGCAGTACGTC. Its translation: CASSLVTSGRGEQYV.

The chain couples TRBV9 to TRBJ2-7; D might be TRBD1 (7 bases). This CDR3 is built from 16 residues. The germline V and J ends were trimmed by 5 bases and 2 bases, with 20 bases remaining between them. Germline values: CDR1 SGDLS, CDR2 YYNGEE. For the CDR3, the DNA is TGTGCCAGCAGTAGTTACGCGGGACAGTCAGCCTACGAGCAGTACTTC. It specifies CASSSYAGQSAYEQYF.